The T cell receptor (beta chain) described here comes from a study of T cells after yellow fever vaccination. Each CDR3 protein gets one entry after TCRdb re-called the 5' RACE reads with MiXCR. The repertoire has some 560,000 distinct CDR3 sequences, about 17% of them found once; the top ten carry roughly 17%. The CDR3 extends over 14 amino acids. V lost 2 bases, J lost 8 bases, and 12 bases lay in between. Germline assignment: CDR1 SEHNR and CDR2 FQNEAQ (reference sequence). The chain recombines TRBV7-9 with TRBJ1-4; D is ambiguous. This receptor was obtained from a man aged 18 to 30 who received the YFV17D yellow fever vaccine. This specimen consisted of PBMCs, obtained 5 to 6 days after the first yellow fever vaccination. The CDR3 sequence: CASSLYQAGEKLFF. In DNA, the CDR3 is TGTGCCAGCAGCTTATACCAGGCTGGCGAAAAACTGTTTTTT.